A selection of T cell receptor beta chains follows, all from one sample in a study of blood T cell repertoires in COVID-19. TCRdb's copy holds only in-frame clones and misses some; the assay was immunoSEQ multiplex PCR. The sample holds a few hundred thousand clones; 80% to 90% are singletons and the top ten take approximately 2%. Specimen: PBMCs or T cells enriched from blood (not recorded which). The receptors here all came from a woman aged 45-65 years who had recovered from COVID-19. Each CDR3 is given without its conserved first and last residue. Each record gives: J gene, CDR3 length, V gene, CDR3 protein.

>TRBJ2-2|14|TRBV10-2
ASSLTDYLNTGELF
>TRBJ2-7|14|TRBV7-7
ASSPQGLAGLGEQY
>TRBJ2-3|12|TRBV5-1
ASSISGATDTQY
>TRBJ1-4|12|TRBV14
ASSLAAGNEKLF
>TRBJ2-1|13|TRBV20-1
SASRSGSSYNEQF
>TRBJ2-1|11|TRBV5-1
ASSLGLVDEQF
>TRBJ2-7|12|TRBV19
ASSPDRGVYEQY
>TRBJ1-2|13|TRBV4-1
ASSHEPGGLYGYT
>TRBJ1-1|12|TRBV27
ASSPETGNTEAF
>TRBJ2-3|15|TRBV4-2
ASSRAGLAASTDTQY
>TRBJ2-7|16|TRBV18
ASSPPGQGPRGSYEQY
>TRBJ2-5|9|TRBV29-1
SVIAGGTQY
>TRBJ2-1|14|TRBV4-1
ASSQAGRVDFNEQF
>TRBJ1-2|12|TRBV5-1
ASSFEGTGYGYT
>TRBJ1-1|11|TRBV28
ASPDRLNTEAF
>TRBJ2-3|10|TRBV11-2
ASRTAQGTQY
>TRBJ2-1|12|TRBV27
ASSSQQGYNEQF
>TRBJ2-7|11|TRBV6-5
ASKQQGRGEQY
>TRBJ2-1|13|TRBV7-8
ASSLVLAEDNEQF
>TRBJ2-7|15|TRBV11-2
ASSLGTWERRAYEQY
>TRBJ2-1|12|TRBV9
ASSVGQNYNEQF
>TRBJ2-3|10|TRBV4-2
ASSLERDTQY
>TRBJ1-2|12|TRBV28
ASTTTGSNYGYT
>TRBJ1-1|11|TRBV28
ASSLYMNTEAF
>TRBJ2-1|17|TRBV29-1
SVEDPGGPKVYSYNEQF
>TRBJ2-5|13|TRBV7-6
ASSSFDNRQETQY
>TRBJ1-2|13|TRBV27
ASSPRGGGAGGYT
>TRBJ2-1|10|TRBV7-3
ASSPSGSGQF
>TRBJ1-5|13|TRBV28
ASRPQGPRNQPQH
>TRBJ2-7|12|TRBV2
ASYGRGLSYEQY
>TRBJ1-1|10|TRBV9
ASSVSGEEAF
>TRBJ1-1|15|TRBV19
ASRRPGQGAGFTEAF
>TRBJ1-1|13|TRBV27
ASSLGGIRGTEAF
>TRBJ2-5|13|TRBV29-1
SASTSGRVGETQY
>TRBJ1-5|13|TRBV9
ASSVTGSRNQPQH
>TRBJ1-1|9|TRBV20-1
SARVGSEAF